Listed below are T cell receptor beta chains from one sample, sequenced in a study of T-cell reconstitution after alpha-beta-depleted transplantation in children. TCRdb reanalysed the PCR reads using MiXCR and keeps one entry per CDR3 protein. The data hold about 980,000 distinct CDR3 sequences, with about 31% observed a single time. This material consisted of PBMCs, mostly from graft donor cells, taken 360 days after TCRalphabeta/CD19-depleted stem cell transplant. The receptors come from a boy younger than two who had a stem cell transplant for SCID, so the T cells may come from the graft donor. The CDR3 runs from the conserved cysteine through the conserved F or W. The order of the fields is CDR3 protein, V gene.

CDR3 protein: CASSEALIGATSYEQYF; V gene: TRBV2
CDR3 protein: CASSVRGAGNQPQHF; V gene: TRBV5-6
CDR3 protein: CASSLRRQGTDTQYF; V gene: TRBV7-8
CDR3 protein: CASSFAGGPYALSYNEQFF; V gene: TRBV27
CDR3 protein: CASSFETSLGEQYF; V gene: TRBV5-1
CDR3 protein: CASSRSWATSGKNIQYF; V gene: TRBV7-9
CDR3 protein: CASTPGTGKYYEQYF; V gene: TRBV12-3/TRBV12-4
CDR3 protein: CSAREATGANYGYTF; V gene: TRBV20-1
CDR3 protein: CASSLVDKQYF; V gene: TRBV5-1
CDR3 protein: CATSKRQGHEQYF; V gene: TRBV15
CDR3 protein: CSARDLGWSYNEKLFF; V gene: TRBV20-1
CDR3 protein: CASSPLSGSYVLTF; V gene: TRBV6-2/TRBV6-3
CDR3 protein: CASSPGTDGSYGYTF; V gene: TRBV6-5
CDR3 protein: CASSQTLAGGNEQFF; V gene: TRBV11-2
CDR3 protein: CASSPNRGASPDTQYF; V gene: TRBV7-9
CDR3 protein: CASSRDRAHYEQYF; V gene: TRBV5-6
CDR3 protein: CASRGKGGGSNEQFF; V gene: TRBV6-1
CDR3 protein: CASSPGQGKNIQYF; V gene: TRBV7-2
CDR3 protein: CASSRSTGPPGTQYF; V gene: TRBV12-3/TRBV12-4
CDR3 protein: CATSDRTGRAGELFF; V gene: TRBV24-1
CDR3 protein: CATSRDQLGTSYEQYF; V gene: TRBV15
CDR3 protein: CASSTLGGDTQYF; V gene: TRBV7-3
CDR3 protein: CASSLQTNTGELFF; V gene: TRBV18
CDR3 protein: CAWSRLADTGELFF; V gene: TRBV30
CDR3 protein: CASRGDRGNTEAFF; V gene: TRBV12-3/TRBV12-4
CDR3 protein: CSGRRADTQYF; V gene: TRBV29-1
CDR3 protein: CASSVDRQVTEAFF; V gene: TRBV9
CDR3 protein: CASNKGRGGGNQPQHF; V gene: TRBV12-3/TRBV12-4
CDR3 protein: CASSQHGLGNTEAFF; V gene: TRBV7-3
CDR3 protein: CASRRQLTQETQYF; V gene: TRBV5-1
CDR3 protein: CASSYETLKGTGELFF; V gene: TRBV6-5
CDR3 protein: CATRAGGRPSTDTQYF; V gene: TRBV19
CDR3 protein: CASSGSTLAGETQYF; V gene: TRBV19
CDR3 protein: CATRDNTDTQYF; V gene: TRBV10-3
CDR3 protein: CASSLASPDTQYF; V gene: TRBV27
CDR3 protein: CASTEGGSEQFF; V gene: TRBV25-1
CDR3 protein: CASSKIQATFTEAFF; V gene: TRBV21-1
CDR3 protein: CASSLVMGRPNTEAFF; V gene: TRBV7-2
CDR3 protein: CSARDPGTEAFF; V gene: TRBV20-1
CDR3 protein: CASSLEAGASSYNEQFF; V gene: TRBV11-2
CDR3 protein: CASSPPSAKQFF; V gene: TRBV4-1
CDR3 protein: CASSFYGTGRYYEQFF; V gene: TRBV5-1
CDR3 protein: CASSYGQGAANIQYF; V gene: TRBV12-3/TRBV12-4
CDR3 protein: CASSLSSGTGNTEAFF; V gene: TRBV7-9